This T cell receptor beta chain was retrieved from a study of blood T cell repertoires in COVID-19 (dated by TCRdb to 2020 to 2022). Broadly, across the study: Samples covering the acute and convalescent phases of COVID-19 were provided by collaborators in the United States, Italy and Spain. The prospective study material was composed of cDNA or gDNA derived from T cells, B-cell-depleted T cells, or PBMCs. Subjects who had been exposed to COVID-19, were actively infected with it, or had recovered from it provided the deeply sampled blood TCRbeta repertoires that made up the dataset. The repertoires were released in a freely available public database meant as a resource for research on the immune response to SARS-CoV-2. Samples were obtained from the ongoing ImmuneRACE study (first 160 participants) and from 950 to 1,500 subjects provided by 6 global collaborators. Nearly every sample came with metadata listing a de-identified subject ID, COVID-19 status, age in years and sex. Where available, HLA class I and class II types were taken from metadata supplied by the sample provider and were not determined by assay-based typing.

What the authors observed across the whole study: The amount of clinical and demographic metadata varied by source and participant and was provided uncurated.

Spanning cysteine to phenylalanine, the CDR3 consists of 14 amino acids. Solely the CDR3 DNA is kept, with 42 bases framed from the first base. V is pruned by 5 bases and J by 6 bases, leaving 7 bases of the junction without a gene match. CDR1 MNHEY and CDR2 SVGEGT are derived from the germline V gene. About this clone itself: What antigen it recognizes has not been identified. No base-level quality is on record; no much larger clone is a single base apart.

Collaborating institutions collected whole blood in K2EDTA tubes following their own protocols. For TCRbeta analysis, collaborators shipped samples in one of three forms: frozen whole blood, isolated PBMCs, or DNA extracted from either of those sample types. TCRbeta CDR3 regions were amplified from genomic DNA using the immunoSEQ Assay, a bias-controlled multiplex PCR. On the authors' methods: Within the assay, amplification of reference gene primers was used to estimate how many nucleated cells each sample contained. To quantify the absolute abundance of each unique TCRbeta CDR3 rearrangement, sequence reads were collapsed and filtered. For each sample, productive Simpson clonality was calculated as the square root of Simpson's diversity index over productive rearrangements. TCRdb re-hosts the immuneACCESS table, in-frame sequences only. Its copies lack some clones; in the studies checked, an unresolved V gene accounts for under half of them, and the cause for the rest is not known. V and J calls and clone size follow that table, whereas D and trimming were derived from the DNA. The sample data list about 170,000 clones, and about four fifths of these were observed just once. The top ten clonotypes cover roughly 9% of the sample.

The clonotype was recovered from a woman in her 70s with acute or convalescent COVID-19. Sequencing input: peripheral blood. The chain was built from TRBV6-2 or TRBV6-3 and TRBJ1-5, and 7 bases in between align with TRBD1. CDR3 protein: CASSLRQGSQPQHF. In nucleotide form, the sequence is TGTGCCAGCAGTCTCCGACAGGGAAGTCAGCCCCAGCATTTT.